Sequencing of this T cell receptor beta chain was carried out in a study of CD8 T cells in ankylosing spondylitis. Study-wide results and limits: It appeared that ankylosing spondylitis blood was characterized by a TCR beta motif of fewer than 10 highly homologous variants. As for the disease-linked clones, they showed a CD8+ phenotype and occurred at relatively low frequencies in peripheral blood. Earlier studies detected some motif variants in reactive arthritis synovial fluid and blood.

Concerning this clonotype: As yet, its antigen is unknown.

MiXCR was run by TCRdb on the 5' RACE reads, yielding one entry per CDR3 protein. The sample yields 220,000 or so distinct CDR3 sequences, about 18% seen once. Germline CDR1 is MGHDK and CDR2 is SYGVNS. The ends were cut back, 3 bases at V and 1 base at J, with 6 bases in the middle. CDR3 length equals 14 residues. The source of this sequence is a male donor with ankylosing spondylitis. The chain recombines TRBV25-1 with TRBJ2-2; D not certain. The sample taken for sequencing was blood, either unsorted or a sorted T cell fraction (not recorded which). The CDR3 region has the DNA TGTGCCAGCAGTGACGCCGGGAACACCGGGGAGCTGTTTTTT. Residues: CASSDAGNTGELFF.